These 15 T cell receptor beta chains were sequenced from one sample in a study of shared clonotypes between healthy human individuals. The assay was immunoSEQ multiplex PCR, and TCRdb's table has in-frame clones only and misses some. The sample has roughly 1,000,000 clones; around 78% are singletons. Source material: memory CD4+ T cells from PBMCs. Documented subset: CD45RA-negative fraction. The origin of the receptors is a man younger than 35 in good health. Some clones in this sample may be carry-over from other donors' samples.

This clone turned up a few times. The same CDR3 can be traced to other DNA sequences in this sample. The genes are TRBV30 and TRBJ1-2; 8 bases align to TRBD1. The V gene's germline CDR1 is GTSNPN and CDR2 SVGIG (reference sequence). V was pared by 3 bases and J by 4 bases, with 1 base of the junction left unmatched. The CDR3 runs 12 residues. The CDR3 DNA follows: TGTGCCTGGAGGACAGGGGCCTATGGCTACACCTTC. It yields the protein CAWRTGAYGYTF.

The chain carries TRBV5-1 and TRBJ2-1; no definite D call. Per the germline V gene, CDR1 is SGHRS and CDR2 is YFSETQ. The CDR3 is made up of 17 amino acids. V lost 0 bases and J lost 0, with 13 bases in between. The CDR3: CASSLDVAASSYNEQFF. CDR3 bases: TGCGCCAGCAGCTTGGACGTAGCCGCGAGCTCCTACAATGAGCAGTTCTTC.

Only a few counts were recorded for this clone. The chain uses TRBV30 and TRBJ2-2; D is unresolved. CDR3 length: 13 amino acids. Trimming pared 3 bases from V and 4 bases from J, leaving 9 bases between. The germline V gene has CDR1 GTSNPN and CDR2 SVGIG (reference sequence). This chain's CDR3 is CAWRLQITGELFF. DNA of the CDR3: TGTGCCTGGAGATTACAGATCACCGGGGAGCTGTTTTTT.

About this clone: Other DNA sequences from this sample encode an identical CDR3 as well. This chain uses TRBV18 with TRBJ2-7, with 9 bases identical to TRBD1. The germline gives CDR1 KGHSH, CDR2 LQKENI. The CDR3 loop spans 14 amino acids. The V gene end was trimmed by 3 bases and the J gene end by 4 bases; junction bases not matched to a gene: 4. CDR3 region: CASSPGTGPYEQYF. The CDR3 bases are TGTGCCAGCTCACCGGGGACAGGGCCATACGAGCAGTACTTC.

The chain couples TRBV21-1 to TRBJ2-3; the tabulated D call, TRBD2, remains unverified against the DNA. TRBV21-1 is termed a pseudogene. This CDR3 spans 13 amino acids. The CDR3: CAATASGGYTQYF. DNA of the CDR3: TGTGCCGCGACGGCCTCGGGGGGATATACGCAGTATTTT.

The CDR3 sequence: CASSKGVEGTEAFF. CDR3 nucleotides: TGTGCCAGCAGCAAAGGGGTGGAGGGGACTGAAGCTTTCTTT. The chain links TRBV21-1 to TRBJ1-1. TRBV21-1 is deemed a pseudogene. The CDR3 contains 14 residues.

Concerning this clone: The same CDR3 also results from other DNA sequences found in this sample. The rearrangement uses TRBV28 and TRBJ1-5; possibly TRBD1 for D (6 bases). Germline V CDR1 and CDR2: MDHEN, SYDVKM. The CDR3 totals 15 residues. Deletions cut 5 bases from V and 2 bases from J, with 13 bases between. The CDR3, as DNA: TGTGCCAGCAGTAAAGGGGGTGGGGGCAATCAGCCCCAGCATTTT. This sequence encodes CASSKGGGGNQPQHF. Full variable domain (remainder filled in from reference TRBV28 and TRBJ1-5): DVKVTQSSRYLVKRTGEKVFLECVQDMDHENMFWYRQDPGLGLRLIYFSYDVKMKEKGDIPEGYSVSREKKERFSLILESASTNQTSMYLCASSKGGGGNQPQHFGDGTRLSIL.

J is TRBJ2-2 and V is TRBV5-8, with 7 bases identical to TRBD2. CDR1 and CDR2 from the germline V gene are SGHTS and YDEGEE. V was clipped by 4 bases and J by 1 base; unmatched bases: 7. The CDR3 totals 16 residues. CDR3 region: CASSGRRGRNTGELFF. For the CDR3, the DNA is TGTGCCAGCAGCGGGAGGCGCGGGAGGAACACCGGGGAGCTGTTTTTT.

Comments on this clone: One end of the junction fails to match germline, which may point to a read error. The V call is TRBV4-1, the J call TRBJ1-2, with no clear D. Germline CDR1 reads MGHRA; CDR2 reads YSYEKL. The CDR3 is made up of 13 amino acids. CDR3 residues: CTSSQDYPTGYTF. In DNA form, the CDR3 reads TGCACCAGCAGCCAAGATTACCCGACTGGCTACACCTTC.

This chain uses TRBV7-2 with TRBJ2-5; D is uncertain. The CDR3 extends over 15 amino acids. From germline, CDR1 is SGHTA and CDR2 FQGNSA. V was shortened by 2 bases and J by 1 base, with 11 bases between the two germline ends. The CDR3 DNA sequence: TGTGCCAGCAGCTTACGGCGGAGCGCCCAAGAGACCCAGTACTTC. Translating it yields CASSLRRSAQETQYF.

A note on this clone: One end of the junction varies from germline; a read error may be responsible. The CDR3 loop is CASSTRQGPAVF. The CDR3 bases are TGTGCCAGCAGTACAAGACAGGGCCCCGCCGTCTTC. The V and J genes are TRBV27 and TRBJ1-2; 7 nucleotides match TRBD1. The CDR3 runs 12 residues. Germline V gene data show CDR1 as MNHEY and CDR2 as SMNVEV (reference sequence).

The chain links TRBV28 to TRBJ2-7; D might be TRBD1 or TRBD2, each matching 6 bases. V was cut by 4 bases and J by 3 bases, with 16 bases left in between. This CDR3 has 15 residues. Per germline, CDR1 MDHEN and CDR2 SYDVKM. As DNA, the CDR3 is TGTGCCAGCAGTTCCACAGGGAGGAAGGACTACGAGCAGTACTTC. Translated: CASSSTGRKDYEQYF.

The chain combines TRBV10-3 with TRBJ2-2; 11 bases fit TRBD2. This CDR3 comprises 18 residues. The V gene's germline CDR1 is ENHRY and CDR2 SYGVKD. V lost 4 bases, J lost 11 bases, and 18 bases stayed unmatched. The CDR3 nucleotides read TGTGCCATCAGTGGTTCAGTCGGAACTAGCGGGGGCCAAGGAGAGCTGTTTTTT. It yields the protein CAISGSVGTSGGQGELFF.

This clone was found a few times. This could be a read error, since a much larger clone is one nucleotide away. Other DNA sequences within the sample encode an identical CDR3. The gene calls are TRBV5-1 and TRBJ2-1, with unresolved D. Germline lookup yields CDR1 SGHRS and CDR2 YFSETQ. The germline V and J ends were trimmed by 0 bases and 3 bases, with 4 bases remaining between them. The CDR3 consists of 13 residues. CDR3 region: CASSLGGYNEQFF. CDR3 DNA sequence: TGCGCCAGCAGCTTGGGCGGCTACAATGAGCAGTTCTTC. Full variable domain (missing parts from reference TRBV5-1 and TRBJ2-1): KAGVTQTPRYLIKTRGQQVTLSCSPISGHRSVSWYQQTPGQGLQFLFEYFSETQRNKGNFPGRFSGRQFSNSRSEMNVSTLELGDSALYLCASSLGGYNEQFFGPGTRLTVL.

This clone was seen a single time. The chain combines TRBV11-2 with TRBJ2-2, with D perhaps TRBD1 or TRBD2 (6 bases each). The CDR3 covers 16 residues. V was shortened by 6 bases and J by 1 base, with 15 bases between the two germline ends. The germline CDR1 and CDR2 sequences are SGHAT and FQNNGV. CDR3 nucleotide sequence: TGTGCCAGCAGTTGGTTAGGGGGGAGGAACACCGGGGAGCTGTTTTTT. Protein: CASSWLGGRNTGELFF.